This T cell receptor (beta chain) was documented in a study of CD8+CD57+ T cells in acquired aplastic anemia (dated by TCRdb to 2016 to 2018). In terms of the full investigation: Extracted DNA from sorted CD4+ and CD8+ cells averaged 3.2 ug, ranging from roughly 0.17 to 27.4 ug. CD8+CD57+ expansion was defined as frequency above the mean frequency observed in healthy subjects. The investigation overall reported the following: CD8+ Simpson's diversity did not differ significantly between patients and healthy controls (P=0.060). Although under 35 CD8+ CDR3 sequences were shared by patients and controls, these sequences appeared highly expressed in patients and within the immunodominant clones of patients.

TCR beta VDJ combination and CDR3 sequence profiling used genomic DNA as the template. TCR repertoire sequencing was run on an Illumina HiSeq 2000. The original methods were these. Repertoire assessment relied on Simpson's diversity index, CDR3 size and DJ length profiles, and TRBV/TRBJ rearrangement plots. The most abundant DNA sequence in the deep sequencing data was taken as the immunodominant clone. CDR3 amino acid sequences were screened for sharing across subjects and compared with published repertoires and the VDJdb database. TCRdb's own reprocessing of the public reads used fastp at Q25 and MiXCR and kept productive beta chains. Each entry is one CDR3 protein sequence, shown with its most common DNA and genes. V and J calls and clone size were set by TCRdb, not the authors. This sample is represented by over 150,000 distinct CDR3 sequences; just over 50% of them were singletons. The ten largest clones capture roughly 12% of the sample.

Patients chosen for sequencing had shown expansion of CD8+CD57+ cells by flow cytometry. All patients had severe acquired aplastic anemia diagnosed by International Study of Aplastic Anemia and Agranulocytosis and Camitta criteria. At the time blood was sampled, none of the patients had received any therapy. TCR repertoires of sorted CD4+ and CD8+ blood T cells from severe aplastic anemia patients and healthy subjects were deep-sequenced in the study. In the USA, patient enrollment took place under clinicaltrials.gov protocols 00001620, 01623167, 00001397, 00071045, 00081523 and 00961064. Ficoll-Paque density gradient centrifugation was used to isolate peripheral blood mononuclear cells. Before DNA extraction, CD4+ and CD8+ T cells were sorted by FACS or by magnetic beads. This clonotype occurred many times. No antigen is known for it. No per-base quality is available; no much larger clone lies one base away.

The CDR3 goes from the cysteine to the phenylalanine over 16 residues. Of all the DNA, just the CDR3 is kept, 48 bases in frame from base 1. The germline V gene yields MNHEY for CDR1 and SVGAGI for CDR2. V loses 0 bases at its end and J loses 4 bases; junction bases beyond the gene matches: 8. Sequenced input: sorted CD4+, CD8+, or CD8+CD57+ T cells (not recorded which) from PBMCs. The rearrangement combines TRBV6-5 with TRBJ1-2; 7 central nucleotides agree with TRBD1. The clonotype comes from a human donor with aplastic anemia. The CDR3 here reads CASSYSRTGEGYGYTF. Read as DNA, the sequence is TGTGCCAGCAGTTACTCCAGAACAGGGGAGGGCTATGGCTACACCTTC.